The 22 T cell receptor beta chains presented below share a single source sample, sequenced in a study of naive and memory T cell subsets. An equimolar mix of two oligonucleotides served as the beta constant-region primer for TRBC1 and TRBC2. The ligated cDNA underwent four PCR rounds using SP2 and nested alpha and beta constant-region primers. One entry per CDR3 protein, called by TCRdb with MiXCR from the UMI-ligation and nested PCR reads. The sample has roughly 100,000 distinct CDR3 sequences; approximately 15% are singletons. Overall study findings and caveats: A few larger clonotypes appeared in naive repertoires, especially CD8, possibly memory cells re-expressing CD45RA.

Antigens for these TCRs are unknown. Material for sequencing was naive CD8+ T cells from blood. All receptors come from a human donor in good health.

The sample holds a few counts of this clonotype. The chain recombines TRBV20-1 with TRBJ2-1, with D perhaps TRBD1 (5 bases). This CDR3 comprises 12 residues. Trimming pared 3 bases from V and 4 bases from J, leaving 7 bases between. The V gene's germline CDR1 is DFQATT and CDR2 SNEGSKA (reference sequence). CDR3 residues: CSARGPYNEQFF. The CDR3 DNA reads as TGCAGTGCTAGGGGGCCTTACAATGAGCAGTTCTTC.

The J gene is TRBJ2-3, the V gene TRBV19; D call uncertain. V dropped 4 bases and J dropped 9 bases, with 8 bases sitting between them. CDR3 length equals 11 residues. Germline V gene lookup returns CDR1 LNHDA and CDR2 SQIVND (reference sequence). The CDR3 sequence: CASSNLGTQYF. DNA for the CDR3: TGTGCCAGTAGTAACCTGGGGACGCAGTATTTT. Full variable domain (remainder filled in from reference TRBV19 and TRBJ2-3): DGGITQSPKYLFRKEGQNVTLSCEQNLNHDAMYWYRQDPGQGLRLIYYSQIVNDFQKGDIAEGYSVSREKKESFPLTVTSAQKNPTAFYLCASSNLGTQYFGPGTRLTVL.

This clonotype was picked up many times. V and J are TRBV29-1 and TRBJ2-2; D is ambiguous. Trimming removed 6 bases from V and 3 bases from J, with 14 bases in between. CDR1 is SQVTM and CDR2 is ANQGSEA in the germline V gene. This CDR3 contains 14 residues. CDR3 sequence: CSVRQTTDTGELFF. The CDR3 DNA reads as TGCAGCGTCCGACAAACGACGGACACCGGGGAGCTGTTTTTT.

This clonotype has more than one count but fewer than ten. This chain connects TRBV7-2 to TRBJ2-3; 7 bases map to TRBD2. Trimming took 5 bases from V and 6 from J; bases not matched to a gene: 8. The CDR3 has 14 amino acids. Germline loops: CDR1 SGHTA, CDR2 FQGNSA. CDR3 residues: CASSGRDLADTQYF. As DNA, the CDR3 is TGTGCCAGCAGCGGGAGGGACCTCGCGGATACGCAGTATTTT. The full variable domain, rest sourced from reference TRBV7-2 and TRBJ2-3, is GAGVSQSPSNKVTEKGKDVELRCDPISGHTALYWYRQSLGQGLEFLIYFQGNSAPDKSGLPSDRFSAERTGGSVSTLTIQRTQQEDSAVYLCASSGRDLADTQYFGPGTRLTVL.

This clonotype was picked up a small number of times. The chain links TRBV29-1 to TRBJ2-1; D possibly corresponds to TRBD1 (6 bases). The CDR3 runs 13 residues. The germline V gene encodes CDR1 SQVTM and CDR2 ANQGSEA. Trimming shortened V by 0 bases and J by 5 bases, and 8 bases separated the two germline ends. CDR3 residues: CSVEDWTDNEQFF. Written as DNA, the CDR3 is TGCAGCGTTGAAGATTGGACAGACAATGAGCAGTTCTTC.

This clonotype was found many times. The chain joins TRBV13 to TRBJ2-1; D might be TRBD2 (5 bases). Germline V gives CDR1 PRHDT, CDR2 FYEKMQ (reference sequence). This CDR3 comprises 15 residues. The V and J ends lost 3 bases and 0 bases respectively, with 9 bases between them. For the CDR3, the DNA is TGTGCCAGCAGCTTGAGGACTCTCTCCTACAATGAGCAGTTCTTC. Protein product: CASSLRTLSYNEQFF.

The chain carries TRBV5-4 and TRBJ2-7; the D gene could be TRBD1 or TRBD2 (5 bases each). The CDR3 runs to 14 residues. The germline V gene has CDR1 SGHNT and CDR2 YYREEE (reference sequence). V lost 4 bases and J lost 3, with 14 bases in between. The CDR3 sequence: CASSPGTAVYEQYF. CDR3 DNA: TGTGCCAGCAGCCCCGGGACCGCTGTCTACGAGCAGTACTTC.

This clonotype was seen many times. V gene TRBV29-1 combines with J gene TRBJ2-7; 8 nucleotides agree with TRBD1. Trimming took 7 bases from V and 2 from J; bases not matched to a gene: 7. The length of the CDR3 is 13 residues. The germline CDR1 and CDR2 sequences are SQVTM and ANQGSEA. CDR3: CSAKTGDTYEQYF. In DNA, the CDR3 is TGCAGCGCAAAGACAGGGGATACCTACGAGCAGTACTTC.

This clonotype was observed a few times. The chain employs TRBV2 and TRBJ2-7, with no clear D. CDR1 is SNHLY, CDR2 FYNNEI, per germline. The CDR3 consists of 10 residues. The germline V and J ends were trimmed by 8 bases and 6 bases, with 8 bases remaining between them. As DNA, the CDR3 is TGTGCCAGCCGATACCTCGAGCAGTACTTC. Translating it yields CASRYLEQYF. Using reference TRBV2 and TRBJ2-7 for the parts outside the CDR3, the full variable domain is EPEVTQTPSHQVTQMGQEVILRCVPISNHLYFYWYRQILGQKVEFLVSFYNNEISEKSEIFDDQFSVERPDGSNFTLKIRSTKLEDSAMYFCASRYLEQYFGPGTRLTVT.

The chain recombines TRBV5-1 with TRBJ2-7, with 10 bases aligning to TRBD1. The CDR3 is made up of 14 amino acids. The junction had 6 bases not matched to a gene; V was cut back by 4 bases and J by 5 bases. CDR1 SGHRS and CDR2 YFSETQ come from the germline V gene. The CDR3 loop reads CASSQWDRGNEQYF. The CDR3 region has the DNA TGCGCCAGCAGCCAGTGGGACAGGGGTAACGAGCAGTACTTC.

This clonotype was seen at least ten times. The chain links TRBV28 to TRBJ2-4; D is ambiguous. The V end lost 1 base, the J end lost 0 bases, and 16 bases lay between the germline ends. The CDR3 runs to 18 residues. Germline V gene sequence: CDR1 MDHEN, CDR2 SYDVKM. CDR3 loop: CASSLSTHKRTAKNIQYF. For the CDR3, the DNA is TGTGCCAGCAGTTTATCAACCCACAAAAGGACAGCCAAAAACATTCAGTACTTC.

The chain is built from TRBV20-1 and TRBJ2-7, with 9 bases fitting TRBD1. The CDR3 has 16 amino acids. The V gene's germline CDR1 is DFQATT and CDR2 SNEGSKA (reference sequence). The V and J ends lost 3 bases and 3 bases, in that order; junction bases with no gene match: 12. This chain's CDR3 is CSAREPGQGTDYEQYF. In DNA form, the CDR3 reads TGCAGTGCTAGGGAACCGGGACAGGGAACAGACTACGAGCAGTACTTC.

The V call is TRBV7-2, the J call TRBJ2-7; D call uncertain. The CDR3 totals 12 residues. Germline values: CDR1 SGHTA, CDR2 FQGNSA. V was pared by 4 bases and J by 4 bases, with 8 bases between. CDR3 in amino acids: CASSSTLYEQYF. DNA for the CDR3: TGTGCCAGCAGCTCGACATTGTACGAGCAGTACTTC.

This clonotype appeared many times. The genes are TRBV4-3 and TRBJ2-3; TRBD1 agrees at 8 bases. Germline V CDR1 and CDR2: LGHNA, YSLEER. CDR3 length equals 16 residues. With 3 bases clipped from V and 4 bases from J, the junction kept 9 bases outside the gene matches. DNA for the CDR3: TGCGCCAGCAGCCAGGGTGGACAGGGAAGGGCAGATACGCAGTATTTT. Translating it yields CASSQGGQGRADTQYF.

The table lists this clonotype with a few counts. The rearrangement links TRBV28 to TRBJ1-1, with TRBD1 matching over 7 bases. The V and J ends lost 7 bases and 7 bases, in that order; junction bases with no gene match: 12. Per the germline V gene, CDR1 is MDHEN and CDR2 is SYDVKM. This CDR3 has 14 residues. The DNA for the CDR3 is TGTGCCAGCACCCTGGGGAGGGGGCTCGATGAAGCTTTCTTT. It is translated as CASTLGRGLDEAFF.

Only a few counts were recorded for this clonotype. The gene calls are TRBV20-1 and TRBJ2-2, with D maybe TRBD1 (5 bases). The CDR3 has 15 amino acids. Germline CDR1 is DFQATT and CDR2 is SNEGSKA (reference sequence). V was pared by 0 bases and J by 3 bases, with 11 bases between. The CDR3 reads CSARDLTDYTGELFF. The CDR3 coding sequence is TGCAGTGCTAGAGATCTGACAGACTACACCGGGGAGCTGTTTTTT.

The chain has TRBV4-2 and TRBJ1-4; D is possibly TRBD1 (5 bases). With 1 base removed from V and 0 bases from J, the gap between germline ends came to 12 bases. Germline V lookup: CDR1 LGHNA, CDR2 YNFKEQ. The CDR3 is 17 amino acids. The CDR3 protein is CASSQAFRDATNEKLFF. CDR3 nucleotide sequence: TGTGCCAGCAGCCAAGCTTTCAGGGATGCAACTAATGAAAAACTGTTTTTT.

The table lists this clonotype with many counts. This chain uses TRBV29-1 with TRBJ1-3; D is unresolved. This CDR3 has 13 amino acids. Germline values: CDR1 SQVTM, CDR2 ANQGSEA. Deletions cut 6 bases from V and 0 bases from J, with 9 bases between. CDR3 sequence reads: CSVRWSSGNTIYF. The CDR3 DNA reads TGCAGCGTGAGGTGGAGCTCTGGAAACACCATATATTTT.

This clonotype appeared a few times. The J gene is TRBJ2-1, the V gene TRBV4-2; 12 nucleotides line up with TRBD2. Trimming removed 1 base from V and 7 bases from J; junction bases left unmatched: 5. CDR1 is LGHNA and CDR2 is YNFKEQ in the germline V gene. This CDR3 region has 16 residues. CDR3 sequence (DNA): TGTGCCAGCAGCCAAGCGCCTAGCGGGGGGGCAAATGAGCAGTTCTTC. It yields the protein CASSQAPSGGANEQFF.

This clonotype was seen more than once but under ten times. V is TRBV20-1 and J is TRBJ2-1; 12 nucleotides line up with TRBD2. Germline values: CDR1 DFQATT, CDR2 SNEGSKA (reference sequence). The length of the CDR3 is 19 residues. With V trimmed by 5 bases and J by 4 bases, 18 bases remained unmatched. In DNA form, the CDR3 reads TGCAGTGCTCGAAGCTTGACTAGCGGGAGATCTATGTTTTACAATGAGCAGTTCTTC. Translating gives CSARSLTSGRSMFYNEQFF.

J is TRBJ2-3 and V is TRBV7-6; unclear D gene. The germline V gene has CDR1 SGHVS and CDR2 FNYEAQ. The CDR3 sequence is 13 residues long. V gave up 10 bases and J gave up 4 bases, with 15 bases separating them. The CDR3 sequence is CAIGDASPDTQYF. The DNA for the CDR3 is TGTGCCATAGGAGACGCGAGCCCAGATACGCAGTATTTT.

This clonotype has only a few counts. The chain has TRBV2 and TRBJ1-1, with a weak D call TRBD1 (6 bases). V was trimmed by 4 bases and J by 8 bases, leaving 14 bases between them. Germline values: CDR1 SNHLY, CDR2 FYNNEI. The CDR3 covers 13 residues. The CDR3 coding sequence is TGTGCCAGCAGTGCGGGGGGCGCCGAGGAAGCTTTCTTT. This codes for CASSAGGAEEAFF. Supplemented by reference TRBV2 and TRBJ1-1, the full variable domain reads EPEVTQTPSHQVTQMGQEVILRCVPISNHLYFYWYRQILGQKVEFLVSFYNNEISEKSEIFDDQFSVERPDGSNFTLKIRSTKLEDSAMYFCASSAGGAEEAFFGQGTRLTVV.